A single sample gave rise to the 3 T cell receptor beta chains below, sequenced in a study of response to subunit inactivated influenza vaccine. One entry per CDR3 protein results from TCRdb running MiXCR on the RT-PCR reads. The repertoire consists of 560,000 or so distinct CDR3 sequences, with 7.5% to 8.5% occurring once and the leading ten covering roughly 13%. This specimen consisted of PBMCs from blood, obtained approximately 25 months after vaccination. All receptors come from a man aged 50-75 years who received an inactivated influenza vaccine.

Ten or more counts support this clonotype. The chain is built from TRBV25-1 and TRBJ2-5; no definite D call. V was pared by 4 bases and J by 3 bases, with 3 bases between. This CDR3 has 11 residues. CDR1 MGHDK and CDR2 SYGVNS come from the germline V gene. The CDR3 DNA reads TGTGCCAGCAGTGTCGAAGAGACCCAGTACTTC. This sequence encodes CASSVEETQYF. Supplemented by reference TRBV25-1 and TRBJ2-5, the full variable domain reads EADIYQTPRYLVIGTGKKITLECSQTMGHDKMYWYQQDPGMELHLIHYSYGVNSTEKGDLSSESTVSRIRTEHFPLTLESARPSHTSQYLCASSVEETQYFGPGTRLLVL.

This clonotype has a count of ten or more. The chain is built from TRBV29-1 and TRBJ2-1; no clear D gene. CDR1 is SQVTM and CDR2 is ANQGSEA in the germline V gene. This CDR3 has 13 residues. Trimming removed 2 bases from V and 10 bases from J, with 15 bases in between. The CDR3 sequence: CSVESQIKDEQFF. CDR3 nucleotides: TGCAGCGTTGAATCCCAAATAAAGGACGAGCAGTTCTTC.

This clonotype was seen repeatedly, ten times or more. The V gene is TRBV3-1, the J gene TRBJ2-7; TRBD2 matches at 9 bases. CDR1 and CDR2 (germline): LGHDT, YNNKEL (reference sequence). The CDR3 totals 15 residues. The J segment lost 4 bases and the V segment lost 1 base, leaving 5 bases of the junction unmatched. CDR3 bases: TGTGCCAGCAGCCAAGTTCTAGCGGGGACGTACGAGCAGTACTTC. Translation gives CASSQVLAGTYEQYF.